The source of this T cell receptor (beta chain) is a study of T cells in Graves' hyperthyroidism and ophthalmopathy. RNA transcripts yielded amplified TCR beta CDR3 regions. HTBI primers were used for first-round RT-PCR of the TCR CDR3. TCRdb called the multiplex PCR reads again in MiXCR, with one record for every CDR3 protein. The top ten hold approximately 30% of the sample, which has 200,000 to 250,000 distinct CDR3 sequences, roughly 15% seen once. A NOSPECS grade of at least 4, a Clinical Activity Score of at least 3 and duration under 3 months were recorded in ophthalmopathy patients. Thyroid ultrasound, orbital computed tomography, clinical symptoms, and serum thyroxine and TRAb underpinned diagnoses. A roughly 9.3 ml volume of fresh peripheral blood provided the PBMCs. This TCR derives from a woman between 18 and 30 years old with Graves' ophthalmopathy. The sample consisted of blood.

The CDR3 region is CASPTSGSSYEQYF. The CDR3 region has the DNA TGTGCCAGCCCCACTAGCGGGAGCTCCTACGAGCAGTACTTC. This chain links TRBV12-3 or TRBV12-4 with TRBJ2-7, with TRBD2 identical over 11 bases. This CDR3 spans 14 amino acids. V was clipped by 8 bases and J by 0 bases; unmatched bases: 3.